Presented here are 24 T cell receptor beta chains from one specimen sequenced in a study of shared T cell receptors in the human thymus. Clones were read by immunoSEQ multiplex PCR, and TCRdb kept only the in-frame ones, dropping some. The sample carries approximately 760,000 clones, 70% to 90% recorded once. This sample also belongs to another study, concerning human thymus T cells.

Sample: thymocytes. Receptors originate from a girl less than two years old with a congenital heart defect.

The chain recombines TRBV11-2 with TRBJ2-3, with 7 bases matching TRBD2. J gave up 2 bases and V 1 base, and 9 bases lay outside the gene matches. This CDR3 spans 17 amino acids. Germline V gene data show CDR1 as SGHAT and CDR2 as FQNNGV. The CDR3, as DNA: TGTGCCAGCAGCTTAGTCGCAGCGGGGTCCCCCACAGATACGCAGTATTTT. The encoded protein is CASSLVAAGSPTDTQYF.

This clone came up a few times. This sequence joins TRBV7-6 and TRBJ2-3, with a possible D match to TRBD1 (5 bases). The V gene's germline CDR1 is SGHVS and CDR2 FNYEAQ. CDR3 length equals 14 residues. V lost 1 base, J lost 4 bases, and 9 bases lay in between. CDR3 amino acids: CASSLVQGPDTQYF. Here the CDR3 DNA reads TGTGCCAGCAGCTTAGTGCAGGGCCCAGATACGCAGTATTTT.

The chain couples TRBV5-6 to TRBJ1-3; D possibly corresponds to TRBD1 (6 bases). Trimming cost V 1 base and J 6 bases, with 23 bases left between them. The CDR3 extends over 18 amino acids. The germline V gene has CDR1 SGHDT and CDR2 YYEEEE. CDR3: CASSLYPLTDSKKNTIYF. The CDR3 DNA sequence: TGTGCCAGCAGCTTGTACCCCCTTACGGACAGCAAAAAAAACACCATATATTTT.

The chain carries TRBV9 and TRBJ2-1, with D possibly TRBD2 on 5 matching bases. CDR1 and CDR2 (germline): SGDLS, YYNGEE. With 1 base removed from V and 5 bases from J, the gap between germline ends came to 10 bases. This CDR3 spans 14 amino acids. CDR3 in amino acids: CASSVREIDNEQFF. CDR3 nucleotides: TGTGCCAGCAGCGTACGGGAAATCGACAATGAGCAGTTCTTC.

The chain links TRBV2 to TRBJ2-3; D may be TRBD2 (6 bases). The CDR3 has 13 residues. The V gene's germline CDR1 is SNHLY and CDR2 FYNNEI. V lost 11 bases and J lost 5, with 17 bases in between. The CDR3 is CAPSDGRGDTQYF. As DNA, the CDR3 is TGTGCCCCCAGTGATGGGCGGGGAGATACGCAGTATTTT. Full variable domain (remainder filled in from reference TRBV2 and TRBJ2-3): EPEVTQTPSHQVTQMGQEVILRCVPISNHLYFYWYRQILGQKVEFLVSFYNNEISEKSEIFDDQFSVERPDGSNFTLKIRSTKLEDSAMYFCAPSDGRGDTQYFGPGTRLTVL.

Regarding this clone: Compared with germline, one end of the junction differs, possibly owing to a read error. The rearrangement joins TRBV30 to TRBJ1-2, with a possible D match to TRBD1 (6 bases). The CDR3 extends over 9 amino acids. CDR1 and CDR2 from the germline V gene are GTSNPN and SVGIG (reference sequence). CDR3 sequence reads: CAWSGGTIF. CDR3 nucleotides: TGTGCCTGGAGTGGAGGGACAATCTTC.

This chain links TRBV19 with TRBJ2-7; 7 nucleotides line up with TRBD1. The germline CDR1 and CDR2 sequences are LNHDA and SQIVND (reference sequence). The CDR3 totals 16 residues. V shed 4 bases, J shed 5 bases, and the junction held 14 bases outside the gene matches. The CDR3 sequence is CASSKGIGQEFHEQYF. CDR3 DNA sequence: TGTGCCAGTAGTAAGGGTATTGGACAGGAGTTCCACGAGCAGTACTTC.

In its sample, this clone was seen once. This chain links TRBV12-5 with TRBJ1-5; TRBD1 agrees at 8 bases. The CDR3 contains 14 residues. V shed 6 bases and J 6 bases; nucleotides not matched to a gene: 7. Per germline, CDR1 LGHNT and CDR2 FRNRAP. DNA of the CDR3: TGTGCTAGTGGGGGTCAGGGGGCGGGTCAGCCCCAGCATTTT. It yields the protein CASGGQGAGQPQHF.

Only one count was recorded for this clone. The chain combines TRBV12-5 with TRBJ1-6; 7 nucleotides agree with TRBD1. CDR1 and CDR2 from the germline V gene are LGHNT and FRNRAP. The CDR3 covers 15 residues. V was clipped by 7 bases and J by 6 bases; unmatched bases: 9. The CDR3 here is CASALRQGGNSPLHF. CDR3 nucleotide sequence: TGTGCTAGTGCCCTTCGACAGGGAGGTAATTCACCCCTCCACTTT.

The table lists this clone with a count of one. The sample has other DNA sequences that encode this CDR3 too. The CDR3 nucleotides are TGTGCCAGCATCGCTAGTCGACCCCACTCCTACGAGCAGTACTTC. It codes for CASIASRPHSYEQYF. The chain uses TRBV5-6 and TRBJ2-7; D gene uncertain. CDR3 size: 15 residues. V was cut by 6 bases and J by 0 bases, with 16 bases left in between. Germline V CDR1 and CDR2: SGHDT, YYEEEE.

The rearrangement joins TRBV6-5 to TRBJ1-2; D perhaps matches TRBD1 (6 bases). CDR3 size: 13 residues. V was clipped by 5 bases and J by 9 bases, with 16 bases between them. The germline V gene encodes CDR1 MNHEY and CDR2 SVGAGI. The CDR3 DNA reads as TGTGCCAGCAGTAGAATCGTGGGGGGGCGCTACACCTTC. Amino acids: CASSRIVGGRYTF.

The J gene is TRBJ2-7, the V gene TRBV7-9; D unclear. The CDR3 consists of 12 residues. Per the germline V gene, CDR1 is SEHNR and CDR2 is FQNEAQ (reference sequence). The ends were cut back, 1 base at V and 6 bases at J, with 7 bases in the middle. CDR3 DNA: TGTGCCAGCAGCTTAGGAGTCCTCGAGCAGTACTTC. Translation gives CASSLGVLEQYF.

The chain recombines TRBV7-8 with TRBJ2-2; D is ambiguous. Looked up from germline, CDR1 is SGHVS and CDR2 is FQNEAQ. The ends were cut back, 8 bases at V and 7 bases at J, with 20 bases in the middle. The CDR3 is 15 residues long. CDR3: CASGLYRRSHGELFF. In nucleotides, the CDR3 is TGTGCCAGCGGATTGTACAGACGCTCTCACGGGGAGCTGTTTTTT.

This chain joins TRBV7-9 and TRBJ1-2, with D perhaps TRBD1 (6 bases). Germline lookup yields CDR1 SEHNR and CDR2 FQNEAQ (reference sequence). Trimming cost V 5 bases and J 6 bases, with 16 bases left between them. The CDR3 spans 14 residues. The CDR3 bases are TGTGCCAGCAGCGGGGGCAGGGAAGGCGATGGCTACACCTTC. This encodes CASSGGREGDGYTF.

The chain combines TRBV15 with TRBJ1-5; 9 bases agree with TRBD1. The CDR3 contains 18 residues. CDR1 and CDR2 from the germline V gene are LNHNV and YYDKDF (reference sequence). The V gene end was trimmed by 0 bases and the J gene end by 5 bases; junction bases not matched to a gene: 11. The CDR3, as DNA: TGTGCCACCAGCAGAGATGGGTGGACAGGGGAGAACGATCAGCCCCAGCATTTT. It translates to CATSRDGWTGENDQPQHF.

The chain joins TRBV27 to TRBJ2-2; 7 bases line up with TRBD2. The J segment lost 2 bases and the V segment lost 8 bases, leaving 8 bases of the junction unmatched. The CDR3 runs to 15 residues. CDR1 and CDR2 (germline): MNHEY, SMNVEV (reference sequence). CDR3 bases: TGTGCCAGCTGGACTAGGGCCCCTAACACCGGGGAGCTGTTTTTT. Translating gives CASWTRAPNTGELFF.

The V gene is TRBV27, the J gene TRBJ2-1; 10 bases line up with TRBD2. V lost 4 bases to trimming and J lost 12 bases; unmatched junction nucleotides: 21. Germline assignment: CDR1 MNHEY and CDR2 SMNVEV (reference sequence). CDR3 size: 18 residues. The CDR3 spells CASSSHNRTSGDAGVQFF. The CDR3 DNA reads as TGTGCCAGCAGTTCCCACAACCGCACTAGCGGGGACGCAGGCGTGCAGTTCTTC.

This clone has just a few counts. The chain carries TRBV6-1 and TRBJ2-5; TRBD1 agrees at 7 bases. The CDR3 is made up of 13 amino acids. Unmatched junction bases numbered 2, after V lost 6 bases and J lost 1 base. Germline V CDR1 and CDR2: MNHNS, SASEGT. The CDR3, as DNA: TGTGCCAGCAGGGGGGACAGCCAAGAGACCCAGTACTTC. Residues: CASRGDSQETQYF.

The chain combines TRBV14 with TRBJ1-1; maybe TRBD1 (6 bases). Between the trimmed V and J ends, which lost 1 base and 4 bases, there was a span of 13 bases. This CDR3 is 15 amino acids long. The germline CDR1 and CDR2 sequences are SGHDN and FVKESK. DNA for the CDR3: TGTGCCAGCAGCCAAGCCCCAGGGGTGGGCACTGAAGCTTTCTTT. Translation: CASSQAPGVGTEAFF.

The gene calls are TRBV2 and TRBJ1-1; the D gene is possibly TRBD1 (5 bases). Trimming pared 7 bases from V and 0 bases from J, leaving 15 bases between. CDR1 SNHLY and CDR2 FYNNEI come from the germline V gene. This CDR3 spans 15 amino acids. CDR3 in amino acids: CASIFREEMNTEAFF. The DNA for the CDR3 is TGTGCCAGCATCTTCAGGGAGGAAATGAACACTGAAGCTTTCTTT.

This clone has just a few counts. The V call is TRBV7-7, the J call TRBJ2-5; D is perhaps TRBD1 (6 bases). Trimming removed 5 bases at V and 5 bases at J, with 15 bases between. The germline CDR1 and CDR2 sequences are SSHAT and FNYEAQ (reference sequence). This CDR3 contains 14 residues. CDR3 DNA: TGTGCCAGCAGCCCCGGACAGCCCGGGGAGACCCAGTACTTC. Translated: CASSPGQPGETQYF.

The chain joins TRBV5-4 to TRBJ2-5; TRBD1 aligns across 7 bases. The DNA end lines up better with TRBJ2-7; the J call may be wrong. There are 15 residues in the CDR3. The germline V gene encodes CDR1 SGHNT and CDR2 YYREEE (reference sequence). The CDR3 DNA sequence: TGTGCCAGCAGCTTGGGGGGGACAGTGATCTACGAGCAGTACTTC. Amino acid sequence: CASSLGGTVIYEQYF.

This clone came up once. V is TRBV4-1 and J is TRBJ2-6; D unresolved. Germline CDR1 MGHRA, CDR2 YSYEKL. V lost 0 bases and J lost 0, with 9 bases in between. The CDR3 contains 17 residues. CDR3 DNA sequence: TGCGCCAGCAGCCAAGATCTGGGCCCCTCTGGGGCCAACGTCCTGACTTTC. It codes for CASSQDLGPSGANVLTF.

This chain links TRBV18 with TRBJ2-3; possible D gene TRBD2, 6 bases. The CDR3 is 16 amino acids. V was trimmed by 1 base and J by 7 bases, leaving 18 bases between them. From germline, CDR1 is KGHSH and CDR2 LQKENI. In DNA form, the CDR3 reads TGTGCCAGCTCACCACTCCTCGGGGGTGGCGGGAATACGCAGTATTTT. It encodes CASSPLLGGGGNTQYF.